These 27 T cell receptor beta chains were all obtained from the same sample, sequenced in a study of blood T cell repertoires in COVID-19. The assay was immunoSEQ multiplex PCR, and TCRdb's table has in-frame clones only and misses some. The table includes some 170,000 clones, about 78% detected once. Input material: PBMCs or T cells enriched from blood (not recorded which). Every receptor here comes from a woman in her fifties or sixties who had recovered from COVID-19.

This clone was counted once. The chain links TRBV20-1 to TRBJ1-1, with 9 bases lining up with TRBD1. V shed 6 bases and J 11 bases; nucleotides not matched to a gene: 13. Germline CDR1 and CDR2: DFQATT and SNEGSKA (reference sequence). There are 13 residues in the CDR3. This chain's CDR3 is CSASPAYRGLAFF. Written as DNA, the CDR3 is TGCAGTGCGAGTCCTGCCTACAGGGGGCTTGCTTTCTTT.

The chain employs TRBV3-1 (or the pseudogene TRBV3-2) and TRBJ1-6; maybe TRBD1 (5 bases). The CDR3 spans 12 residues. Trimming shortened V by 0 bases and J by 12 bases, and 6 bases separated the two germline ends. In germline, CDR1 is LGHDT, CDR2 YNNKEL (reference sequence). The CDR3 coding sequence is TGTGCCAGCAGCCAAGAAAGGGGACCCCTCCACTTT. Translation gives CASSQERGPLHF.

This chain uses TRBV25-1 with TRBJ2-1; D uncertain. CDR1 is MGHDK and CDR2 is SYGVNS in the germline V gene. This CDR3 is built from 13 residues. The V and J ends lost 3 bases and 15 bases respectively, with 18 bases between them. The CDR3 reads CASSDPYRNDPFF. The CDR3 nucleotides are TGTGCCAGCAGTGACCCCTACAGAAATGACCCGTTCTTC.

This CDR3 is CASSKRNLAGTGEGKLFF. Written as DNA, the CDR3 is TGTGCCAGCAGCAAAAGGAATCTGGCCGGGACAGGGGAGGGAAAACTGTTTTTT. The chain couples TRBV13 to TRBJ1-4; 10 positions agree with TRBD1. The CDR3 is 18 amino acids. Germline V gives CDR1 PRHDT, CDR2 FYEKMQ (reference sequence). J was trimmed by 10 bases and V by 5 bases; bases with no gene match: 19.

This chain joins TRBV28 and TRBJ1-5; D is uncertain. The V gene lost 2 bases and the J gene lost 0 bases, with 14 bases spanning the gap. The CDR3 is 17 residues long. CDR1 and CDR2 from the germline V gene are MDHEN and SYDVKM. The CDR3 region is CASSLRQVGHSNQPQHF. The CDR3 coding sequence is TGTGCCAGCAGTTTACGCCAGGTTGGGCATAGCAATCAGCCCCAGCATTTT.

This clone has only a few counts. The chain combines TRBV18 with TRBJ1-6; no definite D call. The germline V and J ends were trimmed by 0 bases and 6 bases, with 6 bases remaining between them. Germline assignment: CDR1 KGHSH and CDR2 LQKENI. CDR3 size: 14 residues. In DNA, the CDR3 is TGTGCCAGCTCACCACCGGCCAGTAATTCACCCCTCCACTTT. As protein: CASSPPASNSPLHF.

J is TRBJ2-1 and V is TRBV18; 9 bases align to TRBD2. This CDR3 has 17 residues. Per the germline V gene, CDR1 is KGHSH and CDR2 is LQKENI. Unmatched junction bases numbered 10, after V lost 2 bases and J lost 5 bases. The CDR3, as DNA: TGTGCCAGCTCACCAAGTACTGCTAGCGGGAACAACAATGAGCAGTTCTTC. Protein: CASSPSTASGNNNEQFF.

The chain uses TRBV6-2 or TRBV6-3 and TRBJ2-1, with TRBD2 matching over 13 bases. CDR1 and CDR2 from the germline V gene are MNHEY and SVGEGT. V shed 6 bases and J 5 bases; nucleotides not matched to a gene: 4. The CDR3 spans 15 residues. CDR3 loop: CASSSGTSGNNEQFF. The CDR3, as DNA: TGTGCCAGCAGCTCCGGGACTAGCGGGAACAATGAGCAGTTCTTC.

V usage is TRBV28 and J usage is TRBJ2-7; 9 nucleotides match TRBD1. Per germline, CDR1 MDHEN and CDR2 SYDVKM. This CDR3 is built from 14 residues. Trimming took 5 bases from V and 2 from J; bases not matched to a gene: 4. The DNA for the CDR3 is TGTGCCAGCAGTAGACAGGGGGGGGCCTACGAGCAGTACTTC. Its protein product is CASSRQGGAYEQYF.

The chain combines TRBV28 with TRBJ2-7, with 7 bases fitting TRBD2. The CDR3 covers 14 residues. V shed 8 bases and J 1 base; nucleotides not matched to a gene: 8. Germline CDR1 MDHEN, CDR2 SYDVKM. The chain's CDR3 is CASQTSSGSYEQYF. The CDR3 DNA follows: TGTGCCAGCCAGACCTCTAGCGGTTCCTACGAGCAGTACTTC. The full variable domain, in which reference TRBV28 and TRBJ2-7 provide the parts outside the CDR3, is DVKVTQSSRYLVKRTGEKVFLECVQDMDHENMFWYRQDPGLGLRLIYFSYDVKMKEKGDIPEGYSVSREKKERFSLILESASTNQTSMYLCASQTSSGSYEQYFGPGTRLTVT.

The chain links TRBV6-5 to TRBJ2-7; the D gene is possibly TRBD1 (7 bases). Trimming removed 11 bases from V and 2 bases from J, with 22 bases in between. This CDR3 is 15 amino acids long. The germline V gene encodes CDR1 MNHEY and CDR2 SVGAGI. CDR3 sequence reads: CASAVRGAGTYEQYF. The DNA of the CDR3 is TGTGCCTCAGCAGTCAGGGGGGCGGGAACCTACGAGCAGTACTTC.

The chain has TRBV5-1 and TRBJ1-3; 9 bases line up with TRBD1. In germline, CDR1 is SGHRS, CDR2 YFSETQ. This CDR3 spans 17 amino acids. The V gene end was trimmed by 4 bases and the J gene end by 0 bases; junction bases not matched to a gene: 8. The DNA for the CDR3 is TGCGCCAGCAGCGCACGGACAGGGGCGAACTCTGGAAACACCATATATTTT. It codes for CASSARTGANSGNTIYF.

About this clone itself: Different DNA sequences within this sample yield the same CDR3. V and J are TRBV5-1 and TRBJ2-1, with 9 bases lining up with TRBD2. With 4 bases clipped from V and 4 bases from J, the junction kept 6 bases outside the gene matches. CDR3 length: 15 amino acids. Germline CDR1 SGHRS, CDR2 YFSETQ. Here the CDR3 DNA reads TGCGCCAGCAGCCCAACTAGCGGGTCTTACAATGAGCAGTTCTTC. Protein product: CASSPTSGSYNEQFF.

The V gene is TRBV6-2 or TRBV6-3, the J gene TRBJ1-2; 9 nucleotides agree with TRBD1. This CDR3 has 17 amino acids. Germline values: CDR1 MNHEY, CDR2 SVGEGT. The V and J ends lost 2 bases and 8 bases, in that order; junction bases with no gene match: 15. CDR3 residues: CASSYLHRTGAQGGYTF. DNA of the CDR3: TGTGCCAGCAGTTACCTCCACCGGACAGGGGCCCAGGGCGGCTACACCTTC.

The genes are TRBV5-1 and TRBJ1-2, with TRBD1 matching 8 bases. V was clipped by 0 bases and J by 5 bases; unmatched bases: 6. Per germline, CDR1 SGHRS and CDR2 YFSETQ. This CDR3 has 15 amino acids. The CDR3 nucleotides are TGCGCCAGCAGCTTGGCCACAGGGGGAGGGTATGGCTACACCTTC. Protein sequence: CASSLATGGGYGYTF.

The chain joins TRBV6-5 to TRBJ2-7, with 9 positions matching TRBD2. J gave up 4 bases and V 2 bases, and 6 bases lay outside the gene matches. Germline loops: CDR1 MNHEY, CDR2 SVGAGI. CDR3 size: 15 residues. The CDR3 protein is CASSYQAGGWYEQYF. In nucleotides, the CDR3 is TGTGCCAGCAGTTACCAAGCGGGAGGATGGTACGAGCAGTACTTC.

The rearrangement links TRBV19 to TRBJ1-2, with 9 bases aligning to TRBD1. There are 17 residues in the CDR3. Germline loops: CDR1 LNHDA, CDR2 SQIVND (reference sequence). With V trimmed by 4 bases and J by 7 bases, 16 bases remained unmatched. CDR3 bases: TGTGCCAGTAGTAGAAGAACCGGGACAGGGCCTTCCGGTGGCTACACCTTC. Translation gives CASSRRTGTGPSGGYTF.

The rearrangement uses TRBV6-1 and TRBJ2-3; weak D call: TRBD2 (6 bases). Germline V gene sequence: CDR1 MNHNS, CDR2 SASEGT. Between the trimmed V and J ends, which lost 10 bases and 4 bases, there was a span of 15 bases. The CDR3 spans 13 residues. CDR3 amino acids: CATRLGGADTQYF. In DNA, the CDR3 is TGTGCCACCCGCCTCGGGGGTGCAGATACGCAGTATTTT.

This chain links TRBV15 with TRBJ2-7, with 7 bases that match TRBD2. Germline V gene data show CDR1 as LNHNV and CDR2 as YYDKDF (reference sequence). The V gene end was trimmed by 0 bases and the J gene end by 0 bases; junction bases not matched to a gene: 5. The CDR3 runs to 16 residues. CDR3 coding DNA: TGTGCCACCAGCAGAGAAGGCGGGGGAAGCTCCTACGAGCAGTACTTC. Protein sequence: CATSREGGGSSYEQYF. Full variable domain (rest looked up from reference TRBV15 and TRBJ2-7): DAMVIQNPRYQVTQFGKPVTLSCSQTLNHNVMYWYQQKSSQAPKLLFHYYDKDFNNEADTPDNFQSRRPNTSFCFLDIRSPGLGDTAMYLCATSREGGGSSYEQYFGPGTRLTVT.

In DNA form, the CDR3 reads TGTGCCAGTAGTCCAGGACTGAACACCGGGGAGCTGTTTTTT. Translating it yields CASSPGLNTGELFF. The V call is TRBV19, the J call TRBJ2-2, with TRBD2 as a possible D gene (5 bases). The V gene lost 5 bases and the J gene lost 1 base, with 8 bases spanning the gap. CDR3 length equals 14 residues. CDR1 and CDR2 from the germline V gene are LNHDA and SQIVND (reference sequence). The whole variable domain, filled in from reference TRBV19 and TRBJ2-2, reads DGGITQSPKYLFRKEGQNVTLSCEQNLNHDAMYWYRQDPGQGLRLIYYSQIVNDFQKGDIAEGYSVSREKKESFPLTVTSAQKNPTAFYLCASSPGLNTGELFFGEGSRLTVL.

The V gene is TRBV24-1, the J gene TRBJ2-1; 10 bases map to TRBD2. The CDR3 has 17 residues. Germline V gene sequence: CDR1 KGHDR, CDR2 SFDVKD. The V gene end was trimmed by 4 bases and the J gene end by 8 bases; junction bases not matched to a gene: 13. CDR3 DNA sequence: TGTGCCACCAGTGACCCCTCGGTTAGCGGGAGGAGGGATGAGCAGTTCTTC. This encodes CATSDPSVSGRRDEQFF.

CDR3 nucleotides: TGTGCCAGCAGTCTAGAAAATTCACCCCTCCACTTT. Translated, it gives CASSLENSPLHF. This chain links TRBV27 with TRBJ1-6; D gene ambiguous. This CDR3 spans 12 amino acids. Germline V CDR1 and CDR2: MNHEY, SMNVEV (reference sequence). The V gene lost 5 bases and the J gene lost 7 bases, with 6 bases spanning the gap.

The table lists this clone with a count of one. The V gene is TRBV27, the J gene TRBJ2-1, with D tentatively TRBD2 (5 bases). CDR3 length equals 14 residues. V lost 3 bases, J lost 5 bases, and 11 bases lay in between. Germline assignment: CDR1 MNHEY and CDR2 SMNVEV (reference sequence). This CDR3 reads CASSFGSGNNEQFF. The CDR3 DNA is TGTGCCAGCAGTTTTGGGTCGGGGAACAATGAGCAGTTCTTC.

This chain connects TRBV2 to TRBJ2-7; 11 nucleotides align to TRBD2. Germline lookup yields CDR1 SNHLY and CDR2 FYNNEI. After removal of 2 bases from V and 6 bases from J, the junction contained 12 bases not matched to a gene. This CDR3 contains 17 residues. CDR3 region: CASSETRTSGSGSEQYF. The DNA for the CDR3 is TGTGCCAGCAGTGAAACCCGCACTAGCGGGAGCGGCAGCGAGCAGTACTTC.

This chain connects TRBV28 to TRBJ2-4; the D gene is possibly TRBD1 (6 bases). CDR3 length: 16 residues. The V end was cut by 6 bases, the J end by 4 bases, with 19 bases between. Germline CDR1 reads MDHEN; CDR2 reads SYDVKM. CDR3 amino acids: CASRDPRTVAKNIQYF. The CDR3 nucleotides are TGTGCCAGCAGGGATCCCCGGACAGTTGCAAAAAACATTCAGTACTTC.

The CDR3: CASSSGLAGQAEQYF. In DNA form, the CDR3 reads TGTGCCAGCAGCTCGGGACTAGCGGGACAGGCCGAGCAGTACTTC. The chain combines TRBV5-5 with TRBJ2-7; 13 nucleotides align to TRBD2. J lost 6 bases, V lost 3 bases, and 6 bases had no gene match. The CDR3 contains 15 residues. The germline CDR1 and CDR2 sequences are SGHKS and YYEKEE (reference sequence).

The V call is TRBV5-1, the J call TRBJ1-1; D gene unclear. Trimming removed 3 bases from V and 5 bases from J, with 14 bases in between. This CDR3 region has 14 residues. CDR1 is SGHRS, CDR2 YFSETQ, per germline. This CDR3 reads CASSSQQTGTEAFF. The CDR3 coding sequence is TGCGCCAGCAGCTCCCAACAGACGGGAACTGAAGCTTTCTTT. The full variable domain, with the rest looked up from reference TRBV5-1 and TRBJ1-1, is KAGVTQTPRYLIKTRGQQVTLSCSPISGHRSVSWYQQTPGQGLQFLFEYFSETQRNKGNFPGRFSGRQFSNSRSEMNVSTLELGDSALYLCASSSQQTGTEAFFGQGTRLTVV.